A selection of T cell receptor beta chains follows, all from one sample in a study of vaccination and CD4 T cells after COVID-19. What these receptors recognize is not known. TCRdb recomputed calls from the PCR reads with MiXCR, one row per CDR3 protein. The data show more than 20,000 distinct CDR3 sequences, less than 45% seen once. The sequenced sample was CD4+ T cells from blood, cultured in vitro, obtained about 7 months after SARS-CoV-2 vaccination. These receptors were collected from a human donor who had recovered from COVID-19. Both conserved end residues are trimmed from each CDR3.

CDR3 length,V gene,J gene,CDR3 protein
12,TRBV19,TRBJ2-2,ASSTQGRTGELF
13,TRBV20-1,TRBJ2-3,SASPAGVPTDTQY
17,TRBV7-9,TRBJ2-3,ASSLALQGAGLAGDTQY
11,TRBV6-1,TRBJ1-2,ASRRTSNYGYT
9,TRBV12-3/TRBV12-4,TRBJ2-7,ASSGLYEQY
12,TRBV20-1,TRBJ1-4,SARDGGAGEKLF
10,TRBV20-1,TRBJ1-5,SASQPNQPQH
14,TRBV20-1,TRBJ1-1,SARDVSKGAGPEAF
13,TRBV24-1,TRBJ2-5,ATSDLKGNQETQY
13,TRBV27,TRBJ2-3,ASSLRGTSTDTQY
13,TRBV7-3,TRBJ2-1,ASSLSGTTYNEQF
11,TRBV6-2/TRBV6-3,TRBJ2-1,ASRGTSYNEQF
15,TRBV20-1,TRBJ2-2,SASTGAGEDSTGELF
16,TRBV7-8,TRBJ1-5,ASTRTGTGGGGNQPQH
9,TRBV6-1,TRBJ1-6,ASSAGGPLH
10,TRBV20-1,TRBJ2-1,SARVGGNEQF
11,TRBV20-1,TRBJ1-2,SATGQTNYGYT
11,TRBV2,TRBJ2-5,ASSTDSRETQY
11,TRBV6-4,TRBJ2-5,AISQGERETQY
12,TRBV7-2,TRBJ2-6,ASSSLVGANVLT
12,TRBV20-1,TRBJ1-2,SARATETHYGYT
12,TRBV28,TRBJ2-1,ASITSGRLNEQF
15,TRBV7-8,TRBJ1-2,ASSPTRQGATLYGYT
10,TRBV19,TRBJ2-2,ASSIRTGELF
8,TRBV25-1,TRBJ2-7,AELGEEQY
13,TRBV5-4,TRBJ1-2,ASSSGTEDHYGYT
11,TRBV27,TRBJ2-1,ASSSRPLNEQF
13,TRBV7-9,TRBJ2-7,ASSSQGGIGNEQY
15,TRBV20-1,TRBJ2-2,SARDVQAGDPTGELF
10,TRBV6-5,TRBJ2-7,ASSSMFYEQY
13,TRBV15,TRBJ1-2,ATSRGMGSGYGYT
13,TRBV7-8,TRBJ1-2,ASSLDIGGGYGYT
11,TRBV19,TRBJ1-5,ASSISPNQPQH
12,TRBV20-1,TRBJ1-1,SARWGATLTEAF
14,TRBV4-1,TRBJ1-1,ASSSLHFRANTEAF
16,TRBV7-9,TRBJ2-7,ASSLGQLGAPLSYEQY
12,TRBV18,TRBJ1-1,ASSPYTLGPEAF
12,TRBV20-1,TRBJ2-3,SAREAGGVDTQY
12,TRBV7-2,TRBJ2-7,ASRSGTSSYEQY
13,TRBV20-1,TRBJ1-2,SGAQGAFGSWGYT
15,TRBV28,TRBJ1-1,ASSSSKAKGLNTEAF
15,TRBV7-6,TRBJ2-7,ASSLGGGSGRAGEQY
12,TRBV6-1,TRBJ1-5,ASSPRLGNQPQH
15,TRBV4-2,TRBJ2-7,ASSQGGLGTGRAEQY
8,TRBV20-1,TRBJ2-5,SAGKETQY
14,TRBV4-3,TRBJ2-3,ASSPDAAVSTDTQY
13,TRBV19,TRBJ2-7,ASSYLAGGAYEQY
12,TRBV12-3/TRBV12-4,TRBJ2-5,ASSRSRGRETQY
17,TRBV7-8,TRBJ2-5,ASSLSVGGAAGGQETQY
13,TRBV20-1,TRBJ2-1,SAHPGTAKYNEQF
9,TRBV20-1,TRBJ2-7,SARRGNEQY
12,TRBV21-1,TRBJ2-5,ASSNGQAGETQY
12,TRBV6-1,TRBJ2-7,ASSILAGDYEQY
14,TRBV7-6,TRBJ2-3,ASSLVGGRSTDTQY
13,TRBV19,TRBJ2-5,ASSISRDGQETQY
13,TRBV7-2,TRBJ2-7,ASSLAASGSYEQY
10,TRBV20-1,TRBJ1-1,SAKTGNTEAF
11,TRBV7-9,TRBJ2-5,ASRRGREETQY